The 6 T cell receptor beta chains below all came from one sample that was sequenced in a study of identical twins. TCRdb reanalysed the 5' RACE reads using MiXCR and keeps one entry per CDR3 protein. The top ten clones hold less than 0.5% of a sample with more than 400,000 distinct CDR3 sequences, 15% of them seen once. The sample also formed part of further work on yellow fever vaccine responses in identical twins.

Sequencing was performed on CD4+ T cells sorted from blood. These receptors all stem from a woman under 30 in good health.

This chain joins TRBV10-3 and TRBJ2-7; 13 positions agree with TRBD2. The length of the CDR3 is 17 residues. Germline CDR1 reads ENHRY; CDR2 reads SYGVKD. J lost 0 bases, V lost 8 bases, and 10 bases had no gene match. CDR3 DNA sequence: TGTGCCATCGGGACTAGCGGGGCTCAATTCGGCTCCTACGAGCAGTACTTC. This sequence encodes CAIGTSGAQFGSYEQYF.

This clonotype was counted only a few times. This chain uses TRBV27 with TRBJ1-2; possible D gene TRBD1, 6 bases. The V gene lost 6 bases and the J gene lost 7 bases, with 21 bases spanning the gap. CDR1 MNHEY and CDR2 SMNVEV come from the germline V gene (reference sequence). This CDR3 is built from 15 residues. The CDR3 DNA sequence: TGTGCCAGCAGAGTACCGGACAGCGGGATGGGTGGCTACACCTTC. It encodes CASRVPDSGMGGYTF.

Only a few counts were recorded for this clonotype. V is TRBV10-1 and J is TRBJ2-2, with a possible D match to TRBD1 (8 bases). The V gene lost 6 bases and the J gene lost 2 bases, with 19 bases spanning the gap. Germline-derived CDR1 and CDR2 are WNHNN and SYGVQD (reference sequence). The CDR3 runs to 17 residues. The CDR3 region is CASSPYRGTTNTGELFF. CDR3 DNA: TGCGCCAGCAGCCCATACAGGGGGACTACTAACACCGGGGAGCTGTTTTTT.

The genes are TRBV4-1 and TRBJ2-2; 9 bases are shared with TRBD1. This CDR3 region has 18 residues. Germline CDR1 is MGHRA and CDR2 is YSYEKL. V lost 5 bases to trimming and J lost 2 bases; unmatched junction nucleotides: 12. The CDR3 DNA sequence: TGCGCCAGCAGCTACCGTATGACAGGGGGATTTAACACCGGGGAGCTGTTTTTT. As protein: CASSYRMTGGFNTGELFF.

The CDR3 here is CASSLNSRSEAFF. CDR3 nucleotides: TGTGCCAGCAGCCTCAATTCGAGATCTGAAGCTTTCTTT. The rearrangement links TRBV6-1 to TRBJ1-1, with D hard to call. The CDR3 totals 13 residues. CDR1 is MNHNS, CDR2 SASEGT, per germline. Trimming removed 6 bases from V and 6 bases from J, with 14 bases in between.

This chain's CDR3 is CSARDRTGAPDTQYF. CDR3 sequence (DNA): TGCAGTGCTAGAGATCGGACAGGAGCCCCAGATACGCAGTATTTT. The chain recombines TRBV20-1 with TRBJ2-3; 7 bases match TRBD1. V lost 0 bases, J lost 4 bases, and 7 bases stayed unmatched. The CDR3 contains 15 residues. The germline gives CDR1 DFQATT, CDR2 SNEGSKA (reference sequence).